Below, 27 T cell receptor beta chains from the same sample are listed, as sequenced in a study of T cells after yellow fever vaccination. TCRdb called the 5' RACE reads again in MiXCR, with one record for every CDR3 protein. This table has around 230,000 distinct CDR3 sequences, over 6.5% appearing once. Sequenced material: CD4+ T cells sorted from PBMCs, taken on the day of the yellow fever booster vaccination. These receptors all stem from a man younger than 40 who received the YFV17D yellow fever vaccine.

The rearrangement uses TRBV6-6 and TRBJ2-7; D remains unclear. Germline CDR1 is MNHNY and CDR2 is SVGAGI (reference sequence). Trimming shortened V by 4 bases and J by 3 bases, and 7 bases separated the two germline ends. The CDR3 consists of 12 residues. CDR3: CASSSPGYEQYF. CDR3 bases: TGTGCCAGCAGTTCGCCGGGCTACGAGCAGTACTTC.

This clonotype was counted a few times. This chain's CDR3 is CASSVGQGIGNEQYF. The CDR3 nucleotides read TGTGCCAGCAGCGTAGGACAGGGGATCGGTAACGAGCAGTACTTC. The chain recombines TRBV9 with TRBJ2-7; 8 bases match TRBD1. Germline lookup yields CDR1 SGDLS and CDR2 YYNGEE. The V segment lost 0 bases and the J segment 5 bases; nucleotides outside the gene matches: 7. CDR3 length equals 15 residues.

Concerning this clonotype itself: The junction does not match germline at one end; this may be a read error. The chain couples TRBV12-3 or TRBV12-4 to TRBJ2-5; perhaps TRBD2 as D (5 bases). The CDR3 length is 11 residues. The CDR3 region is CASMEEDTQYF. In DNA, the CDR3 is TGTGCCAGCATGGAGGAAGATACCCAGTACTTC.

This clonotype showed up many times. The chain couples TRBV7-2 to TRBJ2-1; D gene unclear. The V and J ends lost 5 bases and 7 bases respectively, with 15 bases between them. Germline V gene sequence: CDR1 SGHTA, CDR2 FQGNSA. The CDR3 is 14 residues long. The CDR3 bases are TGTGCCAGCAGCCCCGAGAGGCTGGCTAATGAGCAGTTCTTC. As protein: CASSPERLANEQFF.

The table lists this clonotype with a few counts. V usage is TRBV6-5 and J usage is TRBJ2-7; D gene unclear. The CDR3 spans 14 residues. V lost 6 bases and J 3 bases, leaving 15 bases between the germline ends. The germline gives CDR1 MNHEY, CDR2 SVGAGI. The CDR3 here is CASRATWNGYEQYF. The CDR3 nucleotides are TGTGCCAGCAGAGCGACATGGAATGGCTACGAGCAGTACTTC.

In its sample, this clonotype was seen a few times. The rearrangement uses TRBV20-1 and TRBJ1-5; D is unresolved. CDR1 and CDR2 (germline): DFQATT, SNEGSKA (reference sequence). The CDR3 length is 13 residues. V gave up 5 bases and J gave up 4 bases, with 12 bases separating them. The chain's CDR3 is CSAPRSPNQPQHF. CDR3 DNA: TGCAGTGCTCCGCGGTCCCCAAATCAGCCCCAGCATTTT.

This clonotype appeared a few times. The junction shows a germline mismatch at one end, possibly a read error. The J gene is TRBJ2-1, the V gene TRBV27; 13 bases match TRBD2. Germline assignment: CDR1 MNHEY and CDR2 SMNVEV (reference sequence). The CDR3 is made up of 20 amino acids. As DNA, the CDR3 is TGCACCAGCAGTTCCCTCACTCGCACTAGCGGGAGGGCCGACTACAATGAGCAGTTCTTC. Its translation is CTSSSLTRTSGRADYNEQFF.

The V and J genes are TRBV24-1 and TRBJ2-7; TRBD1 aligns across 7 bases. CDR3 length: 14 amino acids. Germline assignment: CDR1 KGHDR and CDR2 SFDVKD. V was clipped by 2 bases and J by 3 bases; unmatched bases: 3. The DNA for the CDR3 is TGTGCCACCAGTGATTCAGGGACAGTCTACGAGCAGTACTTC. This sequence encodes CATSDSGTVYEQYF.

The chain employs TRBV6-1 and TRBJ2-2, with 9 bases that match TRBD2. V gave up 6 bases and J gave up 6 bases; unmatched junction bases: 8. The CDR3 consists of 15 residues. Germline values: CDR1 MNHNS, CDR2 SASEGT. CDR3 amino acids: CASRTAGGPAGELFF. The CDR3 nucleotides are TGTGCCAGCAGGACTGCGGGAGGGCCCGCCGGGGAGCTGTTTTTT.

This clonotype was counted ten times or more. This sequence joins TRBV6-5 and TRBJ2-7; perhaps TRBD1 as D (5 bases). Deletions cut 0 bases from V and 0 bases from J, with 15 bases between. This CDR3 has 17 amino acids. Germline CDR1 reads MNHEY; CDR2 reads SVGAGI. The CDR3 sequence is CASSYSRLPQDSYEQYF. CDR3 sequence (DNA): TGTGCCAGCAGTTACTCCCGGCTGCCACAGGACTCCTACGAGCAGTACTTC.

The chain is built from TRBV5-5 and TRBJ2-4; the D is unclear. In germline, CDR1 is SGHKS, CDR2 YYEKEE (reference sequence). The CDR3 is 13 amino acids. V dropped 0 bases and J dropped 9 bases, with 10 bases sitting between them. CDR3 in amino acids: CASSLEVGSIQYF. For the CDR3, the DNA is TGTGCCAGCAGCTTGGAGGTCGGGTCCATTCAGTACTTC. The variable domain in full, completed from reference TRBV5-5 and TRBJ2-4, reads DAGVTQSPTHLIKTRGQQVTLRCSPISGHKSVSWYQQVLGQGPQFIFQYYEKEERGRGNFPDRFSARQFPNYSSELNVNALLLGDSALYLCASSLEVGSIQYFGAGTRLSVL.

This clonotype was counted at least ten times. This rearrangement joins TRBV7-9 to TRBJ1-4; TRBD1 matches 8 bases. V shed 4 bases and J 8 bases; nucleotides not matched to a gene: 9. This CDR3 region has 15 residues. Germline CDR1 SEHNR, CDR2 FQNEAQ (reference sequence). The CDR3 reads CASSSQGAAGEKLFF. CDR3 bases: TGTGCCAGCAGCTCGCAGGGGGCAGCGGGCGAAAAACTGTTTTTT.

This chain links TRBV11-2 with TRBJ1-2, with 7 bases lining up with TRBD1. Trimming removed 1 base from V and 6 bases from J; junction bases left unmatched: 5. The CDR3 runs to 14 residues. CDR1 SGHAT and CDR2 FQNNGV come from the germline V gene. CDR3 sequence reads: CASSLARGLDGYTF. The CDR3 bases are TGTGCCAGCAGCTTAGCCAGGGGGTTGGATGGCTACACCTTC.

This clonotype was seen many times. The chain has TRBV7-9 and TRBJ2-3; the D is unclear. This CDR3 has 12 residues. The ends were cut back, 2 bases at V and 4 bases at J, with 4 bases in the middle. The germline gives CDR1 SEHNR, CDR2 FQNEAQ (reference sequence). Here the CDR3 DNA reads TGTGCCAGCAGCTTAATGTCAGATACGCAGTATTTT. This sequence encodes CASSLMSDTQYF.

The CDR3 DNA sequence: TGTGCCAGCAGTTTAGAGACAGGGAGCACCGGGGAGCTGTTTTTT. Its protein is CASSLETGSTGELFF. The chain couples TRBV27 to TRBJ2-2; 7 nucleotides line up with TRBD1. The CDR3 is 15 residues long. Germline V gene lookup returns CDR1 MNHEY and CDR2 SMNVEV (reference sequence). J was trimmed by 4 bases and V by 2 bases; bases with no gene match: 4.

Only a few counts were recorded for this clonotype. CDR3 sequence: CASSLVLESTDTQYF. The CDR3 DNA is TGTGCCAGCAGCTTAGTCTTAGAGAGCACAGATACGCAGTATTTT. The genes are TRBV7-2 and TRBJ2-3; D remains ambiguous. Germline CDR1 reads SGHTA; CDR2 reads FQGNSA. V was trimmed by 1 base and J by 0 bases, leaving 8 bases between them. The CDR3 extends over 15 amino acids.

This clonotype was counted ten times or more. The rearrangement joins TRBV12-3 or TRBV12-4 to TRBJ2-7; D is perhaps TRBD2 (5 bases). Trimming pared 3 bases from V and 9 bases from J, leaving 18 bases between. This CDR3 has 14 amino acids. In nucleotides, the CDR3 is TGTGCCAGCAGTTTCTCAGCGGAGCCCCTCGGGCAGTACTTC. Amino acid sequence: CASSFSAEPLGQYF.

The chain has TRBV20-1 and TRBJ1-5; a possible D gene is TRBD1 (5 bases). Germline V gene sequence: CDR1 DFQATT, CDR2 SNEGSKA (reference sequence). The CDR3 is made up of 13 amino acids. The V and J ends lost 3 bases and 0 bases respectively, with 6 bases between them. This CDR3 is CSARGLSNQPQHF. For the CDR3, the DNA is TGCAGTGCTAGGGGGCTTAGCAATCAGCCCCAGCATTTT.

This chain links TRBV6-1 with TRBJ2-5; TRBD2 matches at 7 bases. Germline V gene sequence: CDR1 MNHNS, CDR2 SASEGT. J was trimmed by 5 bases and V by 5 bases; bases with no gene match: 8. The CDR3 has 14 residues. The CDR3 bases are TGTGCCAGCAGTATAAGGACTAGAGATGAGACCCAGTACTTC. Its translation is CASSIRTRDETQYF.

The V and J genes are TRBV12-2 and TRBJ1-1; TRBD1 reflects the table's D call only, with no check against the DNA. TRBV12-2 is a known pseudogene. The CDR3 totals 14 residues. The chain's CDR3 is CASRLGGVNTEAFF. In DNA, the CDR3 is TGTGCAAGTCGCTTAGGAGGGGTGAACACTGAAGCTTTCTTT.

This clonotype was seen only a few times. The V call is TRBV7-3, the J call TRBJ2-1, with D tentatively TRBD2 (6 bases). The CDR3 extends over 15 amino acids. Germline V lookup: CDR1 SGHTA, CDR2 FQGTGA. Trimming left V 6 bases short and J 7 bases short, with 19 bases between. The DNA for the CDR3 is TGTGCCAGCAGTACTAGGGCGGGAAAGTGGAATGAGCAGTTCTTC. Its translation is CASSTRAGKWNEQFF.

This sequence joins TRBV10-3 and TRBJ2-6; D not certain. CDR3 length: 14 residues. The V and J ends lost 9 bases and 0 bases respectively, with 9 bases between them. The germline CDR1 and CDR2 sequences are ENHRY and SYGVKD. The DNA of the CDR3 is TGTGCCATAAATCAAGTCTCTGGGGCCAACGTCCTGACTTTC. This gives the protein CAINQVSGANVLTF.

Ten or more counts support this clonotype. The chain couples TRBV19 to TRBJ2-7; TRBD1 matches at 7 bases. CDR3 length equals 16 residues. J gave up 1 base and V 6 bases, and 12 bases lay outside the gene matches. Germline loops: CDR1 LNHDA, CDR2 SQIVND (reference sequence). DNA of the CDR3: TGTGCCAGTAGCCGAAGCCCGACAGGGATTTCCTACGAGCAGTACTTC. This gives the protein CASSRSPTGISYEQYF.

This clonotype was counted ten times or more. V usage is TRBV6-2 or TRBV6-3 and J usage is TRBJ2-1; no clear D gene. Germline V gene sequence: CDR1 MNHEY, CDR2 SVGEGT. The CDR3 contains 16 residues. V was cut by 0 bases and J by 6 bases, with 15 bases left in between. As DNA, the CDR3 is TGTGCCAGCAGTTACTCTACCGAGGCCTGGGGCAATGAGCAGTTCTTC. This codes for CASSYSTEAWGNEQFF.

The table lists this clonotype with many counts. This chain links TRBV20-1 with TRBJ2-3; 7 bases fit TRBD1. Germline V gene data show CDR1 as DFQATT and CDR2 as SNEGSKA (reference sequence). This CDR3 has 15 residues. V lost 2 bases to trimming and J lost 2 bases; unmatched junction nucleotides: 7. For the CDR3, the DNA is TGCAGTGCTAGAAGCGACAGGGCGCACACAGATACGCAGTATTTT. It specifies CSARSDRAHTDTQYF.

Comments on this clonotype: A much bigger clone sits one base away, suggesting this may be a read error. The gene calls are TRBV6-1 and TRBJ2-3; 7 bases match TRBD2. The CDR3 loop spans 14 amino acids. J lost 9 bases, V lost 6 bases, and 12 bases had no gene match. The germline V gene has CDR1 MNHNS and CDR2 SASEGT. This CDR3 is CASSPGLSGGTQYF. The CDR3 nucleotides are TGTGCCAGCAGCCCGGGACTATCGGGAGGCACGCAGTATTTT.

This clonotype was counted many times. The genes are TRBV3-1 and TRBJ2-7; the D gene is possibly TRBD2 (5 bases). Looked up from germline, CDR1 is LGHDT and CDR2 is YNNKEL (reference sequence). With 4 bases removed from V and 7 bases from J, the gap between germline ends came to 8 bases. This CDR3 comprises 11 residues. The CDR3 loop is CASSRGWEQYF. For the CDR3, the DNA is TGTGCCAGCAGCCGCGGGTGGGAGCAGTACTTC.